This TCR beta chain was sequenced for a study of shared clonotypes between healthy human individuals. Study-level background: Donors consisted of two women and three men between 18 and 49. CD4 naive and CD4 memory each took three plates per donor, while CD8 naive took two and CD8 memory one.

Trimming took off 2 bases at V and 0 bases at J, with 20 bases between the two ends. Germline V gene lookup returns CDR1 SGHDT and CDR2 YYEEEE. The CDR3 extends over 18 amino acids. Naive CD8 populations comprised CD45RO-negative cells positively selected for CCR7, excluding terminally differentiated effector memory CD45RA+ cells. Assay execution took place at the deep level. Over several immunoSEQ plates, each subset's genomic DNA was distributed in even portions. Only in-frame clones appear in the TCRdb table, and some are missing; sequencing was by immunoSEQ multiplex PCR. The table shows about 580,000 clones, with roughly 98% occurring only once.

The material sequenced was naive CD8+ T cells sorted from blood. This clonotype originated in a man aged 30-40 years in good health. The chain combines TRBV5-6 with TRBJ1-1; TRBD1 is a possible D gene (6 bases). CDR3 DNA: TGTGCCAGCAGCTTCGCACTCCCCCCGGACAGAATGAACACTGAAGCTTTCTTT. This codes for CASSFALPPDRMNTEAFF.